The TCR beta chain under discussion was sequenced for a study of blood T cell repertoires in COVID-19. Study details: The United States, Italy and Spain provided the acute and convalescent COVID-19 samples.

In the authors' methods: Reference gene primers were amplified, and this amplification served to estimate nucleated cell counts. This table comes from immunoSEQ multiplex PCR, and its TCRdb copy is limited to in-frame clones, with some not included. That table supplies the V and J calls and clone size; D and trimming were determined from the DNA. The sample holds around 26,000 clones; roughly 87% are singletons and the top ten take 16%. This clone was seen a single time. Trimming shortened V by 2 bases and J by 5 bases, and 14 bases separated the two germline ends. The CDR3 is 15 amino acids. The germline V gene encodes CDR1 MNHEY and CDR2 SMNVEV (reference sequence).

The gene calls are TRBV27 and TRBJ2-3, with a weak D call TRBD1 (6 bases). The origin of this receptor is a human donor in a cohort sampled during active COVID-19. Material: peripheral blood. The CDR3, as DNA: TGTGCCAGCAGTTTAGGTCAGGGGAAAGGAGATACGCAGTATTTT. Protein sequence: CASSLGQGKGDTQYF.